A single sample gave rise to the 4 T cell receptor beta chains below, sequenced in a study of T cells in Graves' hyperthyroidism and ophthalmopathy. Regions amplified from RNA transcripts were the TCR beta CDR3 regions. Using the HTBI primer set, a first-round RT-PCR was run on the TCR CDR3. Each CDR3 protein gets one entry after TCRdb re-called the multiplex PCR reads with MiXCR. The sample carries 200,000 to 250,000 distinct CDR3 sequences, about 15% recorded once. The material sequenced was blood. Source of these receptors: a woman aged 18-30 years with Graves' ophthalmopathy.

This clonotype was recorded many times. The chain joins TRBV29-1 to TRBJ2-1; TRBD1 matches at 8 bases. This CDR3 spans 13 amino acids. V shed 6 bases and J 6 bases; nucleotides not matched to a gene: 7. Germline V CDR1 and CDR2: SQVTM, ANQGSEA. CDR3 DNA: TGCAGCGTACTGGACAGGGTTTCCAATGAGCAGTTCTTC. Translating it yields CSVLDRVSNEQFF.

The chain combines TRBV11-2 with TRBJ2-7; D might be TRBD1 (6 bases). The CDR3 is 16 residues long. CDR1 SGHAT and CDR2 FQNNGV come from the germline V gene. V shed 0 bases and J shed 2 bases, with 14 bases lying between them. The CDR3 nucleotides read TGTGCCAGCAGCTTAGATTATAGGGGGACCCCCTACGAGCAGTACTTC. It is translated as CASSLDYRGTPYEQYF.

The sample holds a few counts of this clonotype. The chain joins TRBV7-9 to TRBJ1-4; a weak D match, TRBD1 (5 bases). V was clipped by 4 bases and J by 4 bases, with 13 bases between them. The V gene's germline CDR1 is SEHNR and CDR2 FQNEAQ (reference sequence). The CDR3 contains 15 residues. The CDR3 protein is CASSSETDLNEKLFF. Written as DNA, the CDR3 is TGTGCCAGCAGCTCTGAGACAGACCTTAATGAAAAACTGTTTTTT.

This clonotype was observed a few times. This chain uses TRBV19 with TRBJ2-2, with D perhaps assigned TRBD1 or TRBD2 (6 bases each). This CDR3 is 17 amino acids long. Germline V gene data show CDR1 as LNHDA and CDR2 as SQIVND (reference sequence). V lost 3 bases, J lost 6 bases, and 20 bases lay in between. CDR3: CASSIGGGRGGSGELFF. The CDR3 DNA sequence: TGTGCCAGTAGTATTGGGGGCGGCAGGGGAGGTTCCGGGGAGCTGTTTTTT.